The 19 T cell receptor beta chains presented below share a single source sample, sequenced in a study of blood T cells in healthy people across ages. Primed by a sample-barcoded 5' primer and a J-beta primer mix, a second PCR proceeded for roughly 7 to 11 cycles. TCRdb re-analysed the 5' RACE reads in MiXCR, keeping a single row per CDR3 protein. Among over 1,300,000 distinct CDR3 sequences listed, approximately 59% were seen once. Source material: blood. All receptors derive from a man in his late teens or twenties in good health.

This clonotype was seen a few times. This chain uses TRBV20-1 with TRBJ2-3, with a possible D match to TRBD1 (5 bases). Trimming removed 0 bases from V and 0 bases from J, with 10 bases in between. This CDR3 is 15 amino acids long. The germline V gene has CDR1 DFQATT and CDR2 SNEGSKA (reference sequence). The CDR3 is CSARDVGASTDTQYF. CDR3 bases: TGCAGTGCTAGAGACGTAGGGGCCAGCACAGATACGCAGTATTTT.

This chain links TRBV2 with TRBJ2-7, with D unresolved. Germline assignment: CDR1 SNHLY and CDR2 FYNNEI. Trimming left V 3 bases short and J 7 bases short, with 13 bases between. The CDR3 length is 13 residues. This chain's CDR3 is CASSELRASEQYF. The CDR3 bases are TGTGCCAGCAGTGAGTTACGCGCAAGTGAGCAGTACTTC.

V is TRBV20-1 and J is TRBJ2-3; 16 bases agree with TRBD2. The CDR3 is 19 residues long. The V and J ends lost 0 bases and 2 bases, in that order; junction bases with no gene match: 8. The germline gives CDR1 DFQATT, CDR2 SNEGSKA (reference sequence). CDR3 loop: CSARDMGLAGGPYTDTQYF. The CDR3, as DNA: TGCAGTGCTAGAGACATGGGACTAGCGGGGGGGCCCTACACAGATACGCAGTATTTT.

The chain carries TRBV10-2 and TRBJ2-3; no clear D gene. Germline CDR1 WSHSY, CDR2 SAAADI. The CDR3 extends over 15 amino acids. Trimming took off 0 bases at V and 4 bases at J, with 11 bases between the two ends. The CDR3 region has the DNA TGCGCCAGCAGTGAGTCGTATAGTCTAGCAGATACGCAGTATTTT. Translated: CASSESYSLADTQYF.

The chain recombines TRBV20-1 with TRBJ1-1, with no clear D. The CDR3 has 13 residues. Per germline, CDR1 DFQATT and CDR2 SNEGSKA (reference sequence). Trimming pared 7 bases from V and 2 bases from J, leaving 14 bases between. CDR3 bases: TGCAGTGTCGGTAGAGGAATCAACACTGAAGCTTTCTTT. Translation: CSVGRGINTEAFF.

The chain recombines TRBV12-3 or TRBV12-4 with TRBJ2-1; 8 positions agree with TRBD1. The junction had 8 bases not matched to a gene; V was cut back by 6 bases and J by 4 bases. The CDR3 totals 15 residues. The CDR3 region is CASRRTGGVYNEQFF. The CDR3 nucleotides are TGTGCCAGCAGACGTACAGGGGGAGTTTACAATGAGCAGTTCTTC.

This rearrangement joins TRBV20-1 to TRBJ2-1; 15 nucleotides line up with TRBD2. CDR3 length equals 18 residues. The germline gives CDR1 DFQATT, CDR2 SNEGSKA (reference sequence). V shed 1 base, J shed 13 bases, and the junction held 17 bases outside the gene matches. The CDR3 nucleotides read TGCAGTGCTAGAGCGACGGGACTAGCGGGGGGCAAGATAAAGACCCAGTTCTTC. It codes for CSARATGLAGGKIKTQFF.

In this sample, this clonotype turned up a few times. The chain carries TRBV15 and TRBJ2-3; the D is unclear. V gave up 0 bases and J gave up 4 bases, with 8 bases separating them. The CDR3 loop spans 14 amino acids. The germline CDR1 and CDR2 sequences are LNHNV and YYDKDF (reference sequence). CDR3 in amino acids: CATSREHGADTQYF. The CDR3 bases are TGTGCCACCAGCAGAGAACATGGCGCAGATACGCAGTATTTT.

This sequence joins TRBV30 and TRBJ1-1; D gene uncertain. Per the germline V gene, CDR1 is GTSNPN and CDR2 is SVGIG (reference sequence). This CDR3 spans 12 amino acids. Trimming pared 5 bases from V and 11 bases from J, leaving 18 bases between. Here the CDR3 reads CAWDQVGVQAFF. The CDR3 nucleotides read TGTGCCTGGGACCAGGTTGGGGTCCAGGCTTTCTTT.

This chain's CDR3 is CASSRTGGGPNEKLFF. CDR3 nucleotides: TGTGCCAGCAGCCGAACAGGGGGGGGCCCTAATGAAAAACTGTTTTTT. The rearrangement joins TRBV12-3 or TRBV12-4 to TRBJ1-4, with 8 nucleotides matching TRBD1. V lost 6 bases to trimming and J lost 3 bases; unmatched junction nucleotides: 9. The CDR3 runs to 16 residues.

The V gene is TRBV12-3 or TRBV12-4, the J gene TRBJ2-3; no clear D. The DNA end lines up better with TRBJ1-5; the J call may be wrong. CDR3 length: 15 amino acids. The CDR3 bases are TGTGCCAGCAGTTTCGGTGTTTTGGGCAATCAGCCCCAGCATTTT. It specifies CASSFGVLGNQPQHF.

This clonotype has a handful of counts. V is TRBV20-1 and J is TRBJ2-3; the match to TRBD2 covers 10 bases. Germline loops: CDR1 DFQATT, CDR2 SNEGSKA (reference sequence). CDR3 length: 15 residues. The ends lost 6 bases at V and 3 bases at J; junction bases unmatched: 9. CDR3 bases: TGCAGTGCCCCCCAGCGGGGGGGCGTGACAGATACGCAGTATTTT. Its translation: CSAPQRGGVTDTQYF.

The CDR3 region is CSARLPRGAGETQYF. Here the CDR3 DNA reads TGCAGTGCTAGACTCCCTCGGGGAGCGGGGGAGACCCAGTACTTC. The chain recombines TRBV20-1 with TRBJ2-4; 7 nucleotides agree with TRBD2. The J call may be in error: the DNA end matches TRBJ2-5 better. The CDR3 spans 15 residues. Germline assignment: CDR1 DFQATT and CDR2 SNEGSKA (reference sequence).

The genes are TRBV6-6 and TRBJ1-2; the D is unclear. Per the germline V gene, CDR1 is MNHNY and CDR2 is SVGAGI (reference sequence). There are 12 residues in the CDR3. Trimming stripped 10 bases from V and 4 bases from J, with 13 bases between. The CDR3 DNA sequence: TGTGCCACTTCCTTGAGTCTCTATGGCTACACCTTC. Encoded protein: CATSLSLYGYTF.

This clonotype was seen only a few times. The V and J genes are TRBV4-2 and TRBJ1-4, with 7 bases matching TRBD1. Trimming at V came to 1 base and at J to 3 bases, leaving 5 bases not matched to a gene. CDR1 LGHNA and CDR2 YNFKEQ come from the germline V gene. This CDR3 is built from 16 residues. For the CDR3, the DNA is TGTGCCAGCAGCCAAGTGGTGGGACAGTCTAATGAAAAACTGTTTTTT. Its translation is CASSQVVGQSNEKLFF.

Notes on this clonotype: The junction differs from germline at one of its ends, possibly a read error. CDR3 in amino acids: CASSQAGLSVADKQYF. For the CDR3, the DNA is TGTGCCAGCAGCCAAGCGGGACTTAGTGTCGCAGATAAGCAGTATTTT. V usage is TRBV14 and J usage is TRBJ2-3, with D maybe TRBD2 (6 bases). This CDR3 has 16 residues. Germline lookup yields CDR1 SGHDN and CDR2 FVKESK. Based on the CDR3 plus reference TRBV14 and TRBJ2-3, the full variable domain is EAGVTQFPSHSVIEKGQTVTLRCDPISGHDNLYWYRRVMGKEIKFLLHFVKESKQDESGMPNNRFLAERTGGTYSTLKVQPAELEDSGVYFCASSQAGLSVADKQYFGPGTRLTVL.

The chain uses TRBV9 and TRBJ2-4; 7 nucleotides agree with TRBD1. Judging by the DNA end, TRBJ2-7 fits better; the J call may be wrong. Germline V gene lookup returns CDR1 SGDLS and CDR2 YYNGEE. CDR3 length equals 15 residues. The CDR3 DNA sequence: TGTGCCAGCAGCGCCTCGACAGGGCTTGGCTACGAGCAGTACTTC. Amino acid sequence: CASSASTGLGYEQYF.

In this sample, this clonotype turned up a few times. CDR3: CASSQDPQQGGPLGYTF. CDR3 DNA: TGCGCCAGCAGCCAAGATCCTCAACAGGGGGGACCCTTGGGCTACACCTTC. The V call is TRBV4-1, the J call TRBJ1-2; 8 nucleotides match TRBD1. Germline trimming cut 0 bases from V and 8 bases from J; bases unmatched to any gene: 14. Germline V lookup: CDR1 MGHRA, CDR2 YSYEKL. This CDR3 is 17 amino acids long.

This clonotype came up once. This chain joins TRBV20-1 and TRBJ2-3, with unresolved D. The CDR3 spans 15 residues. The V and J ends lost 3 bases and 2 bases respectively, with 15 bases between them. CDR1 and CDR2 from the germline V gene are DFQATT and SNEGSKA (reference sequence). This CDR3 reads CSASATGGFTDTQYF. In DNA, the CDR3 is TGCAGTGCTAGTGCGACTGGCGGATTCACAGATACGCAGTATTTT.